This T cell receptor beta chain stems from a study of OX40 agonist ivuxolimab in advanced cancers. General study results and limits: Circulating CD4+ and CD8+ T cells showed clonal expansion by week 6 at 0.1 to 3.0 mg/kg.

Sequenced by immunoSEQ multiplex PCR; TCRdb stores in-frame clones only, minus some. This table holds fewer than 30,000 clones, less than 90% found once. This clone was observed a handful of times. Its target is unknown. Per the germline V gene, CDR1 is MNHEY and CDR2 is SVGAGI. The V end was cut by 4 bases, the J end by 5 bases, with 15 bases between. The CDR3 contains 15 residues. The TCR was taken from an adult with an advanced solid tumor such as melanoma, head and neck, liver or kidney cancer. This chain links TRBV6-5 with TRBJ1-5; TRBD1 might be the D (6 bases). The starting material was CD4+ or CD8+ T cells sorted from blood, obtained in a trial of the OX40 agonist ivuxolimab. The CDR3 is CASSWTARRDQPQHF. The CDR3 DNA sequence: TGTGCCAGCAGTTGGACAGCTCGTCGGGATCAGCCCCAGCATTTT.